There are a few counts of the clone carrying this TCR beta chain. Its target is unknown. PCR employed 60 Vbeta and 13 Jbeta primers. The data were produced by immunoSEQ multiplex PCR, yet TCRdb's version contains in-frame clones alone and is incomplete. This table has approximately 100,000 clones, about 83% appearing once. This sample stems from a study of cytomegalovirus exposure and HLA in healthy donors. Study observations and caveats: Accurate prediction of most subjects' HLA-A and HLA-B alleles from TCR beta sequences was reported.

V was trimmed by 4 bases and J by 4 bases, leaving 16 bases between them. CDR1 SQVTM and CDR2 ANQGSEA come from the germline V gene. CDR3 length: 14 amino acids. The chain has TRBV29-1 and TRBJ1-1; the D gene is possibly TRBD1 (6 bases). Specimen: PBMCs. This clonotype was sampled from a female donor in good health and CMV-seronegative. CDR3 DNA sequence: TGCAGCGTTGCCAGGGACATCAGTAGCACTGAAGCTTTCTTT. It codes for CSVARDISSTEAFF.